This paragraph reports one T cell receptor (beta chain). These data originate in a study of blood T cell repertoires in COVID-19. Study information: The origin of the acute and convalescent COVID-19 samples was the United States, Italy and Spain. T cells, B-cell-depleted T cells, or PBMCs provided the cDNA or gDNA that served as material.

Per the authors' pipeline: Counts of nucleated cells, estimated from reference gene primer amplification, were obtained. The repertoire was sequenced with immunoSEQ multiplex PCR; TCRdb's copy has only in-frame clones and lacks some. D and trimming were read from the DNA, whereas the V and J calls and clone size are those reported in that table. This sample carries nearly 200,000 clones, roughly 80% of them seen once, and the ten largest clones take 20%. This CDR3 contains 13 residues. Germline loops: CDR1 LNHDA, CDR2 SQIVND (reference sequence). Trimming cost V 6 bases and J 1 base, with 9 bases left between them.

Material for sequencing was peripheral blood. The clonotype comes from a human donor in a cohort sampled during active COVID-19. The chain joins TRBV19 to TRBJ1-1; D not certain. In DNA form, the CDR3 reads TGTGCCAGTAGGTCACGGGGGAACACTGAAGCTTTCTTT. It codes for CASRSRGNTEAFF. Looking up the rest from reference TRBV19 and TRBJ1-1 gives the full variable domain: DGGITQSPKYLFRKEGQNVTLSCEQNLNHDAMYWYRQDPGQGLRLIYYSQIVNDFQKGDIAEGYSVSREKKESFPLTVTSAQKNPTAFYLCASRSRGNTEAFFGQGTRLTVV.